This T cell receptor (beta chain) was recorded in a study of cytomegalovirus exposure and HLA in healthy donors. Across the study: Within an early data release were about 85 million unique TCRs drawn from HLA-typed donors. Study observations and caveats: Compared with the approximately 680-donor mean, an Asian-associated ancestry cluster reportedly had fewer N-insertions, according to a later analysis.

In regard to this clone: What it recognizes is unknown.

Vbeta (60) and Jbeta (13) primers were used in the PCR. The table came from immunoSEQ multiplex PCR; TCRdb's copy has only in-frame clones and leaves some out. Counted here are 95,000 to 130,000 clones, roughly three fifths occurring once; the ten biggest clones make up 7.5% to 9.5%. The ends lost 7 bases at V and 5 bases at J; junction bases unmatched: 4. This CDR3 region has 11 residues. Per germline, CDR1 SQVTM and CDR2 ANQGSEA. The clonotype originates from a woman in her thirties or forties in good health and CMV-seropositive. This chain links TRBV29-1 with TRBJ2-5, with 7 bases aligning to TRBD1. Sequenced input: PBMCs. In nucleotides, the CDR3 is TGCAGCGGAAGACAGGGTGAGACCCAGTACTTC. Translating gives CSGRQGETQYF.